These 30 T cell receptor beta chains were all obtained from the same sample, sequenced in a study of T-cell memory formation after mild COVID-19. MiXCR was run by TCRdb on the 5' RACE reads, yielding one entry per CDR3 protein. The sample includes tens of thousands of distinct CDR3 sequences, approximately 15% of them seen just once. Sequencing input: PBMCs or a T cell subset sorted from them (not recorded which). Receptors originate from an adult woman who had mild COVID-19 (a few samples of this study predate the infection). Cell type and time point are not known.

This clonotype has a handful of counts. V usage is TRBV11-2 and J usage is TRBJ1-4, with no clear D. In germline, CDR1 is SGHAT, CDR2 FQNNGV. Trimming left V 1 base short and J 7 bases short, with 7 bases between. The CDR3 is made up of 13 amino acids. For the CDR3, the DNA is TGTGCCAGCAGCTTAGTGGACCCTGAAAAACTGTTTTTT. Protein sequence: CASSLVDPEKLFF.

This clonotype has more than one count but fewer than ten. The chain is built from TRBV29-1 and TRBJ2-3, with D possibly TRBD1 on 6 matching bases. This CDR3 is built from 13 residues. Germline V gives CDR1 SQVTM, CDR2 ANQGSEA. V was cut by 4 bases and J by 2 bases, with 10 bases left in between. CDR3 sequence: CSVADRYTDTQYF. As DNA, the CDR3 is TGCAGCGTTGCGGACAGATACACAGATACGCAGTATTTT.

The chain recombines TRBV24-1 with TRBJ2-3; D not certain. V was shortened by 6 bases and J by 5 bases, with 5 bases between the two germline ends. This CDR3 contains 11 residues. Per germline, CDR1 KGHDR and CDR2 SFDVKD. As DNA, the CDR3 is TGTGCCACCAGTTCCGGAGATACGCAGTATTTT. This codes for CATSSGDTQYF.

The DNA for the CDR3 is TGCAGCGCCGCCGGGGGAGGGGGCGATGAGCAGTTCTTC. It encodes CSAAGGGGDEQFF. The chain couples TRBV29-1 to TRBJ2-1, with D perhaps assigned TRBD1 or TRBD2 (7 bases each). Trimming took 7 bases from V and 8 from J, leaving 18 bases between them. Per germline, CDR1 SQVTM and CDR2 ANQGSEA. The CDR3 covers 13 residues.

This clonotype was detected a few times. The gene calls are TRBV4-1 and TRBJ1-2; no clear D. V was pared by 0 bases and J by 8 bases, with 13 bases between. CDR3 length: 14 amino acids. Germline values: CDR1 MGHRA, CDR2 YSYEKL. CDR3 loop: CASSQDSLGWGYTF. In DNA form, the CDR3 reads TGCGCCAGCAGCCAAGATTCCCTTGGGTGGGGCTACACCTTC.

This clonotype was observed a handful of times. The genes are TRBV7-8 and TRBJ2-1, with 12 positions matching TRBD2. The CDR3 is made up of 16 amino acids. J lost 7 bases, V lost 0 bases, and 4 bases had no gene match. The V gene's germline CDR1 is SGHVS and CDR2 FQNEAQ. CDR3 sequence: CASSLAGLAGINEQFF. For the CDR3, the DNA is TGTGCCAGCAGCTTAGCCGGACTAGCGGGAATAAATGAGCAGTTCTTC. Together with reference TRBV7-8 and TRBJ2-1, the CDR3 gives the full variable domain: GAGVSQSPRYKVAKRGQDVALRCDPISGHVSLFWYQQALGQGPEFLTYFQNEAQLDKSGLPSDRFFAERPEGSVSTLKIQRTQQEDSAVYLCASSLAGLAGINEQFFGPGTRLTVL.

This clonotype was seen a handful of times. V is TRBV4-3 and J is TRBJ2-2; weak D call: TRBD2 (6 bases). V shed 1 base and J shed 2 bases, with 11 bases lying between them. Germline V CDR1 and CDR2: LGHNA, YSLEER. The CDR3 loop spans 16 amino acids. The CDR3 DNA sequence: TGCGCCAGCAGCCAAGGACGGGACTTCAACACCGGGGAGCTGTTTTTT. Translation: CASSQGRDFNTGELFF.

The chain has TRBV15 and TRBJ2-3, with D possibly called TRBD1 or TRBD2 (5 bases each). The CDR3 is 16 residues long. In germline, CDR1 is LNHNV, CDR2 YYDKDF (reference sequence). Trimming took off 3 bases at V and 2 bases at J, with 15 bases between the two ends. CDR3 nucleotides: TGTGCCACCAGCAGGCACGGGGACCTCTACACAGATACGCAGTATTTT. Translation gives CATSRHGDLYTDTQYF.

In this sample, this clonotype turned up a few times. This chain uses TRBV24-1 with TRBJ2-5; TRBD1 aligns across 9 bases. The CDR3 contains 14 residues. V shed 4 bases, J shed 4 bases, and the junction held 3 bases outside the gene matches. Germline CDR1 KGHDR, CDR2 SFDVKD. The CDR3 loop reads CATSDPTGGETQYF. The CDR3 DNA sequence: TGTGCCACCAGTGACCCGACAGGGGGAGAGACCCAGTACTTC.

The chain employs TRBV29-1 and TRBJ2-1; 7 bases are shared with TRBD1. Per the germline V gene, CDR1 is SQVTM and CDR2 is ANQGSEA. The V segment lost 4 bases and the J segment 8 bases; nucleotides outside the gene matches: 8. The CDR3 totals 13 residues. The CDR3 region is CSVVSAGGDEQFF. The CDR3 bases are TGCAGCGTTGTATCAGCAGGGGGTGATGAGCAGTTCTTC.

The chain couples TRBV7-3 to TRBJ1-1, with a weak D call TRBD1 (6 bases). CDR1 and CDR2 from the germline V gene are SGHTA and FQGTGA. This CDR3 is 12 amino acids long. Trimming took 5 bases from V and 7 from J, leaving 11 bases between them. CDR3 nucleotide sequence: TGTGCCAGCAGCCCGACAGGAGGTGAAGCTTTCTTT. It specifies CASSPTGGEAFF.

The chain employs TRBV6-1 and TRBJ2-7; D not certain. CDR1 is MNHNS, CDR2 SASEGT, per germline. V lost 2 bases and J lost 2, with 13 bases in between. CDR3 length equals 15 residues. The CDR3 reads CASSEWTTATYEQYF. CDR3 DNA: TGTGCCAGCAGTGAATGGACCACAGCCACCTACGAGCAGTACTTC.

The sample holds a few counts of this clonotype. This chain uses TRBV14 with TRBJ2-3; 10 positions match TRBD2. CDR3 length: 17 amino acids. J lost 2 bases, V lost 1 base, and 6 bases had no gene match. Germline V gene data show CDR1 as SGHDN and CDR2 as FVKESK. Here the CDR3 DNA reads TGTGCCAGCAGCCAAGGTCCTAGCGGGGGATACACAGATACGCAGTATTTT. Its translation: CASSQGPSGGYTDTQYF.

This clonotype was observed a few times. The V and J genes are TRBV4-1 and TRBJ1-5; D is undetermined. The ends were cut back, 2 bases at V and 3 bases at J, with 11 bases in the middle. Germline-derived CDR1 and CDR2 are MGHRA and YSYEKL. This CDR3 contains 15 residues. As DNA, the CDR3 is TGCGCCAGCAGCCAAAGGTACCAGCCCAATCAGCCCCAGCATTTT. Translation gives CASSQRYQPNQPQHF.

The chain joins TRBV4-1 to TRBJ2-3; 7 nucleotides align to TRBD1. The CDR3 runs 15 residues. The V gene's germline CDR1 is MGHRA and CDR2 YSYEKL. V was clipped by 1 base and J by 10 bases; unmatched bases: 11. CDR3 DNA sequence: TGCGCCAGCAGCCAAGCTCCGGGACAGCAAGCAGCGCAGTATTTT. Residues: CASSQAPGQQAAQYF.

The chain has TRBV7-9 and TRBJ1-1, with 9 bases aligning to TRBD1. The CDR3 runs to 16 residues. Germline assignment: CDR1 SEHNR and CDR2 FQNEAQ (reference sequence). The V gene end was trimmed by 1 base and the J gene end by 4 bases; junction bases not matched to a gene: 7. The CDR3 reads CASSLEGQGYSTEAFF. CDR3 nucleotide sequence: TGTGCCAGCAGCTTAGAAGGACAGGGGTACAGCACTGAAGCTTTCTTT. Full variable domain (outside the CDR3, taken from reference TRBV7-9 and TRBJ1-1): DTGVSQNPRHKITKRGQNVTFRCDPISEHNRLYWYRQTLGQGPEFLTYFQNEAQLEKSRLLSDRFSAERPKGSFSTLEIQRTEQGDSAMYLCASSLEGQGYSTEAFFGQGTRLTVV.

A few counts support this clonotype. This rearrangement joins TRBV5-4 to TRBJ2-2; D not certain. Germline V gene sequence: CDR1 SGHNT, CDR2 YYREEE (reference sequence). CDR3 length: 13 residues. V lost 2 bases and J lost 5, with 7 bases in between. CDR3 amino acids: CASSFLPTGELFF. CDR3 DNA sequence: TGTGCCAGCAGCTTTCTACCTACCGGGGAGCTGTTTTTT.

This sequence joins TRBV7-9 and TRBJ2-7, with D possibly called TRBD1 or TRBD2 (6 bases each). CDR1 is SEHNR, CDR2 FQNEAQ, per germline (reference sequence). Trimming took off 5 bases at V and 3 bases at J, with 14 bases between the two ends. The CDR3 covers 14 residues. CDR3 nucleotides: TGTGCCAGCAGCCTAGAAGGGGGGCACTACGAGCAGTACTTC. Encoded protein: CASSLEGGHYEQYF. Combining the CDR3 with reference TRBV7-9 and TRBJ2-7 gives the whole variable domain DTGVSQNPRHKITKRGQNVTFRCDPISEHNRLYWYRQTLGQGPEFLTYFQNEAQLEKSRLLSDRFSAERPKGSFSTLEIQRTEQGDSAMYLCASSLEGGHYEQYFGPGTRLTVT.

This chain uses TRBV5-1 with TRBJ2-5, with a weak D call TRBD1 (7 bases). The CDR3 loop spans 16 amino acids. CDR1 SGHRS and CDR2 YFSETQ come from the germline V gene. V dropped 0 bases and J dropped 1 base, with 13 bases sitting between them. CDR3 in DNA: TGCGCCAGCAGCTTGGCTCAGGGGGGAATCCAAGAGACCCAGTACTTC. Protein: CASSLAQGGIQETQYF.

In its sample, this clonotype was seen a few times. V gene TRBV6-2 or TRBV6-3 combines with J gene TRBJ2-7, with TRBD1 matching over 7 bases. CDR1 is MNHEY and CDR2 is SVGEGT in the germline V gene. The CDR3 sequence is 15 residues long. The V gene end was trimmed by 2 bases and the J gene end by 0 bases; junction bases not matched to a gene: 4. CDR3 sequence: CASSYTTGSSYEQYF. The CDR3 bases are TGTGCCAGCAGTTACACGACAGGGAGCTCCTACGAGCAGTACTTC.

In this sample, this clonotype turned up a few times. CDR3 DNA sequence: TGTGCCAGCAGCTTAGCGCGCAGGGTAGACTATGGCTACACCTTC. Translation: CASSLARRVDYGYTF. V usage is TRBV7-8 and J usage is TRBJ1-2; TRBD1 is a possible D gene (5 bases). The germline V and J ends were trimmed by 0 bases and 3 bases, with 11 bases remaining between them. Germline V lookup: CDR1 SGHVS, CDR2 FQNEAQ. The CDR3 totals 15 residues.

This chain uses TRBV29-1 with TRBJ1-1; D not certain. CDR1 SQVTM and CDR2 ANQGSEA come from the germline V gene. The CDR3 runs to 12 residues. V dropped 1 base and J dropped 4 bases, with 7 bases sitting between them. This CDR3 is CSVEGRTTEAFF. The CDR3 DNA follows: TGCAGCGTTGAAGGCAGAACCACTGAAGCTTTCTTT.

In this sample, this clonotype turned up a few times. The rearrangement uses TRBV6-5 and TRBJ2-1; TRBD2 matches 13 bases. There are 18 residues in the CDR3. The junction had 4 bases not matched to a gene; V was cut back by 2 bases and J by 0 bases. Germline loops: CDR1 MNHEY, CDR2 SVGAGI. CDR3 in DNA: TGTGCCAGCAGTTACACGGGACTAGCGGGAAGCTCCTACAATGAGCAGTTCTTC. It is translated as CASSYTGLAGSSYNEQFF.

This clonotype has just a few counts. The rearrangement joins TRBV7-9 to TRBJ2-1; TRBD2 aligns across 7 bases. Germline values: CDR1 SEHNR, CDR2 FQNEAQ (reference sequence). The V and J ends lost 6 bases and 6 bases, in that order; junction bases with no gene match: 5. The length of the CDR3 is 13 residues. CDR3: CASSRSGFNEQFF. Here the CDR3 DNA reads TGTGCCAGCAGTCGTAGCGGGTTCAATGAGCAGTTCTTC.

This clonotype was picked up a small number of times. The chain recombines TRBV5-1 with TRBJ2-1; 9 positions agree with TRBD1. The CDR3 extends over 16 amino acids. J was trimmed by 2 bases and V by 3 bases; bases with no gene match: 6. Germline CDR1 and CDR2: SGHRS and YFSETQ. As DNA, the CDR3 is TGCGCCAGCAGCTCGGGACAGGGAGGGACCTACAATGAGCAGTTCTTC. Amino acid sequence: CASSSGQGGTYNEQFF. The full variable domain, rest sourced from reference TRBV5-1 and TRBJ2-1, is KAGVTQTPRYLIKTRGQQVTLSCSPISGHRSVSWYQQTPGQGLQFLFEYFSETQRNKGNFPGRFSGRQFSNSRSEMNVSTLELGDSALYLCASSSGQGGTYNEQFFGPGTRLTVL.

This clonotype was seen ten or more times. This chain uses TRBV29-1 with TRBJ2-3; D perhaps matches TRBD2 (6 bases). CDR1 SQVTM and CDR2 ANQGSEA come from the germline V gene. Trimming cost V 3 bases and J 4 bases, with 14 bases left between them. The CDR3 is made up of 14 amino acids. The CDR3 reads CSVEDGGEADTQYF. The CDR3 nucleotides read TGCAGCGTTGAGGACGGGGGAGAGGCAGATACGCAGTATTTT.

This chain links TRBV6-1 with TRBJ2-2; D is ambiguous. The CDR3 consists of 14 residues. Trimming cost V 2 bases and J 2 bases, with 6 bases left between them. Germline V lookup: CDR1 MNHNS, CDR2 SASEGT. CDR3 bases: TGTGCCAGCAGTGAAATCCACAACACCGGGGAGCTGTTTTTT. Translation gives CASSEIHNTGELFF.

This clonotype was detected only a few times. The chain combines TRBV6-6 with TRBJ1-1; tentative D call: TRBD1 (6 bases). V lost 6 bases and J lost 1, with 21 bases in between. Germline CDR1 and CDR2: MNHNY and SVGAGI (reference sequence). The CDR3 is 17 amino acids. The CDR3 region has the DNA TGTGCCAGCAGCAGCCACCCCCGTCCGGGACAGAACACTGAAGCTTTCTTT. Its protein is CASSSHPRPGQNTEAFF.

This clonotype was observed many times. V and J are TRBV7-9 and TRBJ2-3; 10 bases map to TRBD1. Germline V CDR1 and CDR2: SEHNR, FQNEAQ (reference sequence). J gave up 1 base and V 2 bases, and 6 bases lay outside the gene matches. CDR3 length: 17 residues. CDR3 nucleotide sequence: TGTGCCAGCAGCTTACTGACAGGGGGCGCTGGCACAGATACGCAGTATTTT. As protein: CASSLLTGGAGTDTQYF.

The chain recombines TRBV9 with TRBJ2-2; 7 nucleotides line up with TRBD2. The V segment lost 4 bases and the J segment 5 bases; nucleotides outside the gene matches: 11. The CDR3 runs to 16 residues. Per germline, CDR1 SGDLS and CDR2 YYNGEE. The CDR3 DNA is TGTGCCAGCAGCCCCTCGCCGGGGGGAGGAACCGGGGAGCTGTTTTTT. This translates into CASSPSPGGGTGELFF.